The rows below give T cell receptor beta chains drawn from one sample of a study of CD8 T cells in Susac syndrome. TCRdb independently ran MiXCR on the immunoSEQ multiplex PCR reads; one entry per CDR3 protein. The data show more than 200,000 distinct CDR3 sequences, roughly 92% seen once. The sample taken for sequencing was CD8+ T cells from PBMCs. All receptors come from a human donor with multiple sclerosis. Both conserved end residues are part of each CDR3. D genes are given only for firm matches. A clone size is listed for some rows: how often the clone was seen (once, few, many), or a class if it is expanded.

d_call cdr3_length clone_size j_call v_call cdr3_nt cdr3_aa
. 13 . TRBJ2-1 TRBV13 TGTGCCAGCAGCTCGAGGGCCGACGGAGAGCAGTTCTTC CASSSRADGEQFF
. 14 . TRBJ1-2 TRBV4-3 TGCGCCAGCAGCCAAGCTGCTTCGGACTATGGCTACACCTTC CASSQAASDYGYTF
. 13 . TRBJ2-5 TRBV7-8 TGTGCCAGCATAGGGGGAATGAAAGAGACCCAGTACTTC CASIGGMKETQYF
TRBD2 16 . TRBJ2-3 TRBV7-9 TGTGCCAGCAGCTTACCTAGCGGACATCGCACAGATACGCAGTATTTT CASSLPSGHRTDTQYF
. 13 . TRBJ1-6 TRBV19 TGTGCCAGTAGTATAGCCAGGAATTCACCCCTCCACTTT CASSIARNSPLHF
. 14 once TRBJ1-1 TRBV7-2 TGTGCCAGCAGCTTAGTGCCCAGGAACACTGAAGCTTTCTTT CASSLVPRNTEAFF
TRBD1 16 . TRBJ2-7 TRBV27 TGTGCCAGCAGTTTATTTATAGGACAGGGGGCCTACGAGCAGTACTTC CASSLFIGQGAYEQYF
TRBD1 14 . TRBJ2-5 TRBV11-2 TGTGCCAGCAGCTCCCGGGACAGGGTCTGGACCCAGTACTTC CASSSRDRVWTQYF
. 17 . TRBJ2-5 TRBV5-6 TGTGCCAGCAGCTTTGGGCTAGGAGTTTTAGGGGGAGAGACCCAGTACTTC CASSFGLGVLGGETQYF
. 14 . TRBJ2-7 TRBV20-1 TGCAGTGCTAGTAGGCCGGACTCATCCTACGAGCAGTACTTC CSASRPDSSYEQYF
. 14 . TRBJ2-1 TRBV19 TGTGCCACCAAGGGCGAGAGCTCCTACAATGAGCAGTTCTTC CATKGESSYNEQFF
. 21 . TRBJ2-1 TRBV18 TGTGCCAGCTCACCCCGAGGGCCCAGAACCCCCGTTCTACTCTCCTACAATGAGCAGTTCTTC CASSPRGPRTPVLLSYNEQFF
TRBD2 16 . TRBJ2-1 TRBV4-2 TGTGCCAGCAGCCAAGTAAGCGGGAGCTCCTACAATGAGCAGTTCTTC CASSQVSGSSYNEQFF
TRBD2 13 . TRBJ2-7 TRBV6-6 TGTGCCAGCAGTTCAAGCGGGAGCGAGGAGCAGTACTTC CASSSSGSEEQYF
. 14 . TRBJ2-5 TRBV7-9 TGTGCCAGCAGCTACCCGGGTCGTATAGAGACCCAGTACTTC CASSYPGRIETQYF
. 15 . TRBJ1-3 TRBV6-6 TGTGCCAGCGGAGGGACGGAGAGCTCTGGAAACACCATATATTTT CASGGTESSGNTIYF
TRBD2 16 once TRBJ2-1 TRBV13 TGTGCCAGCAGGCCAGCTAGCGGGGGCTCCTACAATGAGCAGTTCTTC CASRPASGGSYNEQFF
TRBD2 17 . TRBJ2-5 TRBV20-1 TGCAGTGCTAAGCTCGGGGGGTGGACACCAAGGGGAGAGACCCAGTACTTC CSAKLGGWTPRGETQYF
TRBD2 16 . TRBJ2-7 TRBV19 TGTGCCAGTAGTATAACTAGCGGGGCATCTTCCTACGAGCAGTACTTC CASSITSGASSYEQYF
TRBD1 17 . TRBJ2-5 TRBV24-1 TGTGCCACCAGTGATTTGATCGGGACAGGGGGTCAAGAGACCCAGTACTTC CATSDLIGTGGQETQYF
. 13 . TRBJ1-1 TRBV20-1 TGCAGTGCTAGACCAGGGCCGACGCCTAGAGCTTTCTTT CSARPGPTPRAFF
. 14 . TRBJ1-3 TRBV6-5 TGTGCCAGCAGCTTACAGGTCTCTGGAAACACCATATATTTT CASSLQVSGNTIYF
. 14 . TRBJ1-5 TRBV19 TGTGCCAGTACCCCGGACAGCCTCAATCAGCCCCAGCATTTT CASTPDSLNQPQHF
. 14 . TRBJ2-1 TRBV12-3/TRBV12-4 TGTGCCAGCAGCCTAGCCAGAGGAGGCGATGAGCAGTTCTTC CASSLARGGDEQFF
. 16 . TRBJ2-3 TRBV12-5 . CASGLGTGGGTNTQYF
. 15 few TRBJ1-2 TRBV4-1 TGCGCCAGCAGACCCAGTACCACCTTGGGTGATGGCTACACCTTC CASRPSTTLGDGYTF
TRBD2 18 . TRBJ2-2 TRBV18 TGTGCCAGCTCACCCCATTACGGGACTAGCGGGACCACCGGGGAGCTGTTTTTT CASSPHYGTSGTTGELFF
. 12 . TRBJ2-7 TRBV12-3/TRBV12-4 TGTGCCAGTTCTTACTCAGGGCCCGAGCAGTACTTC CASSYSGPEQYF
. 13 once TRBJ2-2 TRBV19 TGTGCCAGTGCGTGGGGGGACACCGGGGAGCTGTTTTTT CASAWGDTGELFF
. 14 . TRBJ2-7 TRBV19 TGTGCCAGTAAGGCCTCCAGTCTTCCCTACGAGCAGTACTTC CASKASSLPYEQYF
TRBD1 15 . TRBJ1-5 TRBV7-2 TGTGCCAGCAGCCGACGGGACAGCCCAGGACAGCCCCAGCATTTT CASSRRDSPGQPQHF
. 13 . TRBJ2-1 TRBV5-1 TGCGCCAGCAGCCCCGGGGAGATTGATGAGCAGTTCTTC CASSPGEIDEQFF
TRBD1 12 . TRBJ1-1 TRBV6-2/TRBV6-3 TGTGCCAGCACTGGGACAGGGGGTGAAGCTTTCTTT CASTGTGGEAFF
. 16 once TRBJ2-7 TRBV24-1 TGTGCCACCAGTGATACCCGCGGCGGAAGGACAGACGAGCAGTACTTC CATSDTRGGRTDEQYF
. 16 . TRBJ1-2 TRBV30 TGTGCCTGGAGTGTCCCGCGGCGGGGGGCCGATAATGGCTACACCTTC CAWSVPRRGADNGYTF
TRBD2 14 . TRBJ2-1 TRBV6-6 TGTGCCAGCTTTCTAGCGGGAATCGGGAATGAGCAGTTCTTC CASFLAGIGNEQFF
. 16 . TRBJ1-6 TRBV3-1 TGTGCCAGCAGCCAACCTTCGGGAACAGGACATTCACCCCTCCACTTT CASSQPSGTGHSPLHF
. 15 once TRBJ2-1 TRBV30 TGTGCCTGGAGGTCGGGGGTGGGGCCCTACAATGAGCAGTTCTTC CAWRSGVGPYNEQFF
. 13 . TRBJ2-3 TRBV5-1 TGCGCCAGCAGCTTGCGGTTCCCGGATACGCAGTATTTT CASSLRFPDTQYF
. 14 . TRBJ2-1 TRBV19 TGTGCCAGTAGTATCGCCCCCAGGGCAAATGAGCAGTTCTTC CASSIAPRANEQFF
. 10 . TRBJ1-2 TRBV19 TGTGCCAGTGCCGGGAACGGCTACACCTTC CASAGNGYTF
. 12 . TRBJ2-4 TRBV7-2 TGTGCCAGCAGCTCGTTAGAAAACATTCAGTACTTC CASSSLENIQYF
. 13 . TRBJ1-1 TRBV21-1 TGTGCCAGCAGCAACGTACAAATCACTGAAGCTTTCTTT CASSNVQITEAFF
TRBD1 15 . TRBJ2-5 TRBV2 TGTGCCAGCAGTTCCTTCACCGGGACAGAAGAGACCCAGTACTTC CASSSFTGTEETQYF
TRBD2 16 once TRBJ2-7 TRBV6-2/TRBV6-3 TGTGCCAGCAGGTTGGTAGCGGGCCCGACGTTGGGGGAGCAGTACTTC CASRLVAGPTLGEQYF
. 21 . TRBJ2-2 TRBV4-1 TGCGCCAGCAGCCCAGCTTGGGGGGGGCCGGCCAAGCCTCCGAACACCGGGGAGCTGTTTTTT CASSPAWGGPAKPPNTGELFF
. 13 . TRBJ1-2 TRBV9 TGTGCCAGCAGCGTAGCCCCCGGGGACGGCTACACCTTC CASSVAPGDGYTF